The 5 T cell receptor beta chains below were found in one sample sequenced in a study of shared clonotypes between healthy human individuals (dated by TCRdb to 2018 to 2021). Library method: the immunoSEQ multiplex PCR assay. The table comes from immuneACCESS by way of TCRdb, which keeps in-frame sequences with V and J called. Part of the clones is missing from these tables; in studies checked, under half for an unresolved V gene and the rest for unknown reasons. The sample table holds roughly 2.5 million clones, of which roughly 92% were seen once. More than 0.12% of the sample is in the top ten clones. The sequenced material came from naive CD4+ T cells sorted from blood. What this sample's cell subset or site label stands for: CD45RA+ positively selected. These receptor sequences come from a man younger than 30 in good health.

The rearrangement links TRBV6-1 to TRBJ2-7; D is uncertain. This CDR3 has 15 amino acids. The germline V gene encodes CDR1 MNHNS and CDR2 SASEGT. V dropped 6 bases and J dropped 1 base, with 16 bases sitting between them. The CDR3 here is CASRIPDRSSYEQYF. CDR3 nucleotides: TGTGCCAGCAGAATCCCGGACCGAAGTTCCTACGAGCAGTACTTC.

The chain combines TRBV5-3 with TRBJ1-1; D uncertain. TRBV5-3 is treated as an ORF (open reading frame) with a function not yet certain. The V end lost 1 base, the J end lost 5 bases, and 12 bases lay between the germline ends. The CDR3 is made up of 14 amino acids. CDR3 nucleotides: TGTGCCAGAAGCTTGATACTCACCGGGACTGAAGCTTTCTTT. This encodes CARSLILTGTEAFF.

The V and J genes are TRBV6-5 and TRBJ1-3; tentatively, D is TRBD1 (5 bases). The length of the CDR3 is 13 residues. Germline V gives CDR1 MNHEY, CDR2 SVGAGI. V lost 8 bases to trimming and J lost 8 bases, with 16 bases between them. CDR3 in amino acids: CASEPPVGDTIYF. CDR3 nucleotide sequence: TGTGCCAGCGAACCACCCGTGGGGGACACCATATATTTT.

In regard to this clone: The same CDR3 arises from other DNA sequences in this sample as well. The genes are TRBV11-2 and TRBJ2-7; D is perhaps TRBD1 (5 bases). V was cut by 4 bases and J by 4 bases, with 8 bases left in between. Germline lookup yields CDR1 SGHAT and CDR2 FQNNGV. The CDR3 extends over 12 amino acids. DNA of the CDR3: TGTGCCAGCAGCTCAACAGGATACGAGCAGTACTTC. Amino acids: CASSSTGYEQYF.

The chain links TRBV12-5 to TRBJ1-5; D not resolved. Germline values: CDR1 LGHNT, CDR2 FRNRAP. V dropped 0 bases and J dropped 5 bases, with 8 bases sitting between them. The CDR3 has 14 residues. The DNA of the CDR3 is TGTGCTAGTGGTTTGGTAAGGGATGATCAGCCCCAGCATTTT. This gives the protein CASGLVRDDQPQHF.